A selection of T cell receptor beta chains follows, all from one sample in a study of CD8 T cells in Susac syndrome. TCRdb reprocessed the immunoSEQ multiplex PCR reads via MiXCR and lists one record per CDR3 protein. The data contain approximately 100,000 distinct CDR3 sequences, 92% of them singletons. The sample was CD4+ T cells from PBMCs. These TCRs come from a human donor in good health. The CDR3 runs from the conserved cysteine through the conserved F or W. The D gene is left open where the match is weak. Clone size is stated in some rows and not others, as once, few, many or a class when expanded.

clone_size,d_call,j_call,v_call,cdr3_nt,cdr3_aa
NA,TRBD2,TRBJ2-7,TRBV20-1,TGCAGTGCTGTCCCCAGCGGGAATATGTACGAGCAGTACTTC,CSAVPSGNMYEQYF
NA,TRBD2,TRBJ2-5,TRBV5-4,TGTGCCAGCAGCTCGCCAATAGCGGGAAGGGCCCAAGAGACCCAGTACTTC,CASSSPIAGRAQETQYF
NA,NA,TRBJ1-6,TRBV20-1,TGCAGTGCTAGGTCGGGCGCTTCGACTTATAATTCACCCCTCCACTTT,CSARSGASTYNSPLHF
NA,TRBD1,TRBJ2-2,TRBV2,TGTGCCAGCAGAGAAGGACAGGGAGGCACCGGGGAGCTGTTTTTT,CASREGQGGTGELFF
NA,TRBD1,TRBJ2-1,TRBV5-1,TGCGCCAGCAGGATGGGACAGGGATCTCAAAATGAGCAGTTCTTC,CASRMGQGSQNEQFF
once,NA,TRBJ1-2,TRBV7-2,TGTGCCAGCAGCTTAGCGTCGGGGAGGGATGGCTACACCTTC,CASSLASGRDGYTF
NA,TRBD2,TRBJ2-1,TRBV3-1,TGTGCCAGCAGCCAAGATCAGCGGGGGGGCTTAAATGAGCAGTTCTTC,CASSQDQRGGLNEQFF
NA,TRBD1,TRBJ1-4,TRBV20-1,TGCAGTGGACAGGGTACTGAAAAACTGTTTTTT,CSGQGTEKLFF
NA,TRBD1,TRBJ2-5,TRBV5-4,TGTGCCAGCAGCTTGACAGGGGGGCGCGGTATGGAGACCCAGTACTTC,CASSLTGGRGMETQYF
NA,NA,TRBJ1-1,TRBV20-1,TGCAGTGCTAGAGGGAGGGGGGAGACTGAAGCTTTCTTT,CSARGRGETEAFF
NA,NA,TRBJ2-5,TRBV7-2,TGTGCCAGCAGCTCGTTCAGGGGGAGGCGCGAGACCCAGTACTTC,CASSSFRGRRETQYF
NA,TRBD2,TRBJ2-3,TRBV6-2/TRBV6-3,TGTGCCAGCAGCCCACGTAGGCTAGCGGGAGGAGATACGCAGTATTTT,CASSPRRLAGGDTQYF
NA,TRBD2,TRBJ2-5,TRBV6-2/TRBV6-3,TGTGCCAGCACCCCGACGGTAGCGGGAATTAGCCAGACCCAGTACTTC,CASTPTVAGISQTQYF
NA,NA,TRBJ2-7,TRBV29-1,TGCAGCGTTGTACCGGGCACCGCAGGCGAGCAGTACTTC,CSVVPGTAGEQYF
once,TRBD2,TRBJ2-1,TRBV7-2,TGTGCCAGCAGCGAGGGGACTAGCGGTAACAATGAGCAGTTCTTC,CASSEGTSGNNEQFF
NA,NA,TRBJ1-2,TRBV20-1,TGCAGTGCTAATCCGGGGTTGGCCTATGGCTACACCTTC,CSANPGLAYGYTF
NA,NA,TRBJ2-3,TRBV29-1,TGCAGCGTTGATAAGGTTCCAGGGGCGGGCACAGATACGCAGTATTTT,CSVDKVPGAGTDTQYF
NA,NA,TRBJ1-1,TRBV7-2,TGTGCCAGCAGTACACCTACCCGGGGCGGGGCTTTCTTT,CASSTPTRGGAFF
NA,NA,TRBJ2-7,TRBV19,TGTGCCAGTAGTATAAGGACGGGGGACGCAGGATACGAGCAGTACTTC,CASSIRTGDAGYEQYF
NA,NA,TRBJ1-2,TRBV7-2,TGTGCCAGCAGCCCGCGGACGGAGAACTATGGCTACACCTTC,CASSPRTENYGYTF
NA,TRBD1,TRBJ1-1,TRBV7-2,TGTGCCAGCAGCCCCCAAACAGGGGTAGCCACTGAAGCTTTCTTT,CASSPQTGVATEAFF
NA,NA,TRBJ1-1,TRBV6-2/TRBV6-3,TGTGCCAGCAGGCGGACGGGCGACACTGAAGCTTTCTTT,CASRRTGDTEAFF
NA,TRBD2,TRBJ2-2,TRBV7-2,TGTGCCAGCAGCGCCCGAGCGGGGGGGGTTGTCGGGGAGCTGTTTTTT,CASSARAGGVVGELFF
NA,NA,TRBJ2-2,TRBV7-8,TGTGCCAGCAGCTTAGATCGGGCGGCTGGTTCGGGGGAGCTGTTTTTT,CASSLDRAAGSGELFF
few,NA,TRBJ2-1,TRBV27,TGTGCCAGCAGTTTAAGCCAGAGCTCCTACAATGAGCAGTTCTTC,CASSLSQSSYNEQFF
NA,TRBD1,TRBJ2-1,TRBV19,TGTGCCAGTAGTACGACAGGGGGCCATGAGCAGTTCTTC,CASSTTGGHEQFF
NA,NA,TRBJ2-3,TRBV18,TGTGCCAGCTCACCACCGGCAGGCTCCGATACGCAGTATTTT,CASSPPAGSDTQYF
NA,NA,TRBJ1-5,TRBV3-1,TGTGCCAGCAGCCAGAATGGGGGAATTGGCAATCAGCCCCAGCATTTT,CASSQNGGIGNQPQHF
NA,NA,TRBJ1-2,TRBV19,TGTGCCAGTAGTATTCTACTAGATGCAGTCGTCTCGTATGGCTACACCTTC,CASSILLDAVVSYGYTF
NA,NA,TRBJ2-7,TRBV29-1,TGCAGCGTTGGAGCCTACGAGCAGTACTTC,CSVGAYEQYF
NA,NA,TRBJ2-1,TRBV4-1,TGCGCCAGCAGCCAAGAAACGGGGACTGGTACCTACAATGAGCAGTTCTTC,CASSQETGTGTYNEQFF
NA,TRBD1,TRBJ1-1,TRBV12-3/TRBV12-4,TGTGCCAGCAGTTCGACCCGCGGGGGACAGGGGTGGAACACTGAAGCTTTCTTT,CASSSTRGGQGWNTEAFF
NA,NA,TRBJ1-2,TRBV29-1,TGCAGCGTCGATCTCAGGGTAGGGACTACTAACTATGGCTACACCTTC,CSVDLRVGTTNYGYTF
NA,TRBD1,TRBJ2-7,TRBV11-2,TGTGCCAGCAGCTTAGCGGGACAGGGTCGGTACGAGCAGTACTTC,CASSLAGQGRYEQYF
NA,NA,TRBJ2-1,TRBV19,TGTGCCAGTAGTACGTGGGATGAGCAGTTCTTC,CASSTWDEQFF
NA,NA,TRBJ2-2,TRBV7-2,TGTGCCAGCAGGCCCGCGAACACCGGGGAGCTGTTTTTT,CASRPANTGELFF
once,NA,TRBJ1-2,TRBV5-6,TGTGCCAGCAGCTTGCGCCAAACAACCTTGAATCGCTACACCTTC,CASSLRQTTLNRYTF
NA,NA,TRBJ1-1,TRBV6-1,TGTGCCAGCAGTGAATTTTCTTATGGCAACCTGAACACTGAAGCTTTCTTT,CASSEFSYGNLNTEAFF
once,TRBD2,TRBJ2-1,TRBV12-3/TRBV12-4,TGTGCCAGTATCCCGGGGCTAGCGGGAGGAGGGGCGGGTGAGCAGTTCTTC,CASIPGLAGGGAGEQFF
NA,NA,TRBJ1-2,TRBV6-2/TRBV6-3,TGTGCCAGCGCAGAAGGAGTCTATGGCTACACCTTC,CASAEGVYGYTF
NA,TRBD2,TRBJ2-4,TRBV7-8,TGTGCCAGCAGCTTAAGGCGGGGGTCAGGGATTATGATGGACATTCAGTACTTC,CASSLRRGSGIMMDIQYF
NA,TRBD1,TRBJ1-2,TRBV5-1,TGCGCCAGCAGCTCCAACGACAGGGACTCCTATAACTATGGCTACACCTTC,CASSSNDRDSYNYGYTF
NA,TRBD2,TRBJ2-3,TRBV27,TGTGCCAGCAGCGGAGCTAGGAGGGAGGGCCTCAAGGATACGCAGTATTTT,CASSGARREGLKDTQYF
NA,NA,TRBJ1-2,TRBV5-6,TGTGCCAGCAGCTTGCGTTCCGGATATGGCTACACCTTC,CASSLRSGYGYTF
once,NA,TRBJ2-5,TRBV4-2,TGTGCCAGCAGCCAAGACCCCACCAGCGGCCGTCGGGAGACCCAGTACTTC,CASSQDPTSGRRETQYF
NA,NA,TRBJ1-2,TRBV29-1,TGCAGCGTTCGGCGGGTGGAAAACTATGGCTACACCTTC,CSVRRVENYGYTF
NA,TRBD2,TRBJ2-3,TRBV5-1,TGCGCCAGCAGGATAACGGGAGGCAGCACAGATACGCAGTATTTT,CASRITGGSTDTQYF
NA,NA,TRBJ2-5,TRBV7-2,TGTGCCAGCAGCTTATTCCGGCCCCAAGAGACCCAGTACTTC,CASSLFRPQETQYF
NA,NA,TRBJ2-1,TRBV6-2/TRBV6-3,TGTGCCAGCAGTTCCCCGGGACGTTCCGATGAGCAGTTCTTC,CASSSPGRSDEQFF
NA,TRBD2,TRBJ2-1,TRBV28,TGTGCCAGCAGTCTGCGATCGGGGGGGTGGATGGCCTCCTACAATGAGCAGTTCTTC,CASSLRSGGWMASYNEQFF
once,NA,TRBJ2-7,TRBV6-2/TRBV6-3,TGTGCCAGCAGTTACTCCGGGGGACCCCTTACCTACGAGCAGTACTTC,CASSYSGGPLTYEQYF
NA,NA,TRBJ2-7,TRBV14,TGTGCCAGCAGCCAAGGCGCGACGTTCTACGAGCAGTACTTC,CASSQGATFYEQYF
NA,NA,TRBJ1-1,TRBV3-1,TGTGCCAGCAGCTCCTCGGGGGCGAACACTGAAGCTTTCTTT,CASSSSGANTEAFF
NA,NA,TRBJ1-3,TRBV20-1,TGCAGTGCTAGATCTGGAAGGGGGTATAACACCATATATTTT,CSARSGRGYNTIYF